The entry that follows covers one T cell receptor beta chain sequence. The data were obtained in a study of control samples from healthy donors and cancer patients. The length of the CDR3 is 14 residues. CDR1 MNHEY and CDR2 SVGAGI come from the germline V gene. V trimming: 5 bases; J trimming: 6 bases; junction bases outside the gene matches: 9. Method: immunoSEQ multiplex PCR; TCRdb's copy keeps in-frame clones and lacks some. The sample shows about 170,000 clones, about 94% of them seen only once. This TCR came from a woman aged 60-75 years in good health. The sample was blood. The chain combines TRBV6-5 with TRBJ1-2; 7 positions match TRBD1. CDR3 residues: CASSPNRGQHGYTF. CDR3 DNA: TGTGCCAGCAGTCCCAACCGGGGACAGCATGGCTACACCTTC.